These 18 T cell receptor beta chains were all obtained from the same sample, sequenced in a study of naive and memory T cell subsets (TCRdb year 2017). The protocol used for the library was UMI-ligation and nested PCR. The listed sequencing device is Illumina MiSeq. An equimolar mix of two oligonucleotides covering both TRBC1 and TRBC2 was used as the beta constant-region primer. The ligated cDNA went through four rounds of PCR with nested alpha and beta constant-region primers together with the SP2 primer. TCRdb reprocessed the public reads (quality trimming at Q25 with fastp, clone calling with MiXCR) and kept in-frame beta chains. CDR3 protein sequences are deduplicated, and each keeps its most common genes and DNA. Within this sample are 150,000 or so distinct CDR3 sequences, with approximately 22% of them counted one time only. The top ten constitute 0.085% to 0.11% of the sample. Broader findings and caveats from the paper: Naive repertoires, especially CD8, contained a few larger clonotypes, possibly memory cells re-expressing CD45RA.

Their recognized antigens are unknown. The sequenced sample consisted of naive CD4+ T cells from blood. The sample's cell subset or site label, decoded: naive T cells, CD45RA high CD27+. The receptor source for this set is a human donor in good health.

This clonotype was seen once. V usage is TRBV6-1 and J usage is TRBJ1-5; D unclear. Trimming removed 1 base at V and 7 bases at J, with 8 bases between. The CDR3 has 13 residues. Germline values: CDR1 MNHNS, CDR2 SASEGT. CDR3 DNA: TGTGCCAGCAGTGAAGGCCAACGGCAGCCCCAGCATTTT. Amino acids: CASSEGQRQPQHF.

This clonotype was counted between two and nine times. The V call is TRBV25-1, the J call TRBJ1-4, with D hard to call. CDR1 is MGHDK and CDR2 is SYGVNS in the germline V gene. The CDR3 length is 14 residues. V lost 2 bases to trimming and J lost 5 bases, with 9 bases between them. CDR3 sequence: CASSESGWNEKLFF. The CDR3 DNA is TGTGCCAGCAGTGAAAGTGGATGGAATGAAAAACTGTTTTTT.

The CDR3: CASSLGGQESYEQYF. Written as DNA, the CDR3 is TGTGCCAGCAGCCTAGGTGGACAGGAGTCCTACGAGCAGTACTTC. The chain combines TRBV28 with TRBJ2-7, with 7 positions matching TRBD1. J was trimmed by 1 base and V by 6 bases; bases with no gene match: 9. CDR1 is MDHEN and CDR2 is SYDVKM in the germline V gene. The CDR3 sequence is 15 residues long.

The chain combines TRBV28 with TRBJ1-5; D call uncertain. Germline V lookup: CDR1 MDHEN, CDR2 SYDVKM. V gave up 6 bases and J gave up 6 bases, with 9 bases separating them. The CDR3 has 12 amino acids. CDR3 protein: CASSLPGQPQHF. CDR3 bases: TGTGCCAGCAGCCTCCCGGGTCAGCCCCAGCATTTT.

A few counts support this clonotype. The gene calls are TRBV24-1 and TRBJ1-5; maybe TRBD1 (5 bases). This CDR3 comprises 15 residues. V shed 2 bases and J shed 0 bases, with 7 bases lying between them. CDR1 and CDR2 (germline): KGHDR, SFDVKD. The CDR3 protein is CATSDSGDSNQPQHF. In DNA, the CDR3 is TGTGCCACCAGTGATTCGGGGGATAGCAATCAGCCCCAGCATTTT.

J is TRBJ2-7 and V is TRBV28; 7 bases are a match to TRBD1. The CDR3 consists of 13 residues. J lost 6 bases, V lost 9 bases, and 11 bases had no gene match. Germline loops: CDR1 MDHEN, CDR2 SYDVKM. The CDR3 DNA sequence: TGTGCCAGTTACGACAGGGTCCGGGGCGAGCAGTACTTC. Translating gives CASYDRVRGEQYF.

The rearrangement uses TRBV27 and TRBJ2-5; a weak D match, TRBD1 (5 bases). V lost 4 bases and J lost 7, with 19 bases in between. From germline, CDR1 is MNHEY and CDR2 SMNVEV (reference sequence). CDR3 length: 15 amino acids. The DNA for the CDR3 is TGTGCCAGCAGTTCCGCGGCAGGGTCGTTGGGGACCCAGTACTTC. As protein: CASSSAAGSLGTQYF.

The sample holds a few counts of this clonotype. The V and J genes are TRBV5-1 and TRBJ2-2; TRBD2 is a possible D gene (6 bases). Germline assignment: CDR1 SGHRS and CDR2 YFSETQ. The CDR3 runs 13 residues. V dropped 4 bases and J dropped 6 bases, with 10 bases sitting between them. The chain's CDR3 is CASSPTRSGELFF. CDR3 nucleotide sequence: TGCGCCAGCAGCCCGACTAGATCCGGGGAGCTGTTTTTT.

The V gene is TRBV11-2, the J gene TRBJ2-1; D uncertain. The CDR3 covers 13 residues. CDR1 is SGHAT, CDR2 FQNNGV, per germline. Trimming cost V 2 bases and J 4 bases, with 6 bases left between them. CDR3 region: CASSLIRYNEQFF. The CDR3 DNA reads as TGTGCCAGCAGCTTAATCCGATACAATGAGCAGTTCTTC.

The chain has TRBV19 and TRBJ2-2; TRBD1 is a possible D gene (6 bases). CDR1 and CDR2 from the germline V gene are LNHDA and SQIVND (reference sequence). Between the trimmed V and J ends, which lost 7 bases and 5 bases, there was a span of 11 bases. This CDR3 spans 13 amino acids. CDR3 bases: TGTGCCAGTAACGATCAGGGGACCGGGGAGCTGTTTTTT. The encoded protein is CASNDQGTGELFF.

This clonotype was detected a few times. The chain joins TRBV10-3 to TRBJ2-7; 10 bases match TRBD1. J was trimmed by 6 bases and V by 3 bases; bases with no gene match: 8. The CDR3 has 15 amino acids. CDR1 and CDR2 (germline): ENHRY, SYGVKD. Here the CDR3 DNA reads TGTGCCATCAGTGATCGCCGGGACAGGGGAGGCGAGCAGTACTTC. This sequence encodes CAISDRRDRGGEQYF.

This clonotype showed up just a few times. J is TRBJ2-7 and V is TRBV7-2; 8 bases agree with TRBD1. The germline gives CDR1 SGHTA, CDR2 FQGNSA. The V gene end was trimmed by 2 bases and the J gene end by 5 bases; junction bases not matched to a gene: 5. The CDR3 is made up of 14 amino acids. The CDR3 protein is CASSLYGTGNEQYF. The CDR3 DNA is TGTGCCAGCAGCTTATACGGGACAGGAAACGAGCAGTACTTC.

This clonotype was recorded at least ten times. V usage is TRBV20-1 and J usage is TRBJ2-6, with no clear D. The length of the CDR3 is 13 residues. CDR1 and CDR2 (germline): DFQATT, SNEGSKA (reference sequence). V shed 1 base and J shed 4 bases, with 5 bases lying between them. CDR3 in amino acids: CSARGVGANVLTF. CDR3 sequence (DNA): TGCAGTGCTAGAGGGGTGGGGGCCAACGTCCTGACTTTC.

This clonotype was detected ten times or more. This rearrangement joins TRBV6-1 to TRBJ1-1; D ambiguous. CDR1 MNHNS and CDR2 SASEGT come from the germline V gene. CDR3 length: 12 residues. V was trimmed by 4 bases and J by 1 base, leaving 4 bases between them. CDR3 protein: CASSVANTEAFF. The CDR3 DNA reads TGTGCCAGCAGTGTCGCGAACACTGAAGCTTTCTTT.

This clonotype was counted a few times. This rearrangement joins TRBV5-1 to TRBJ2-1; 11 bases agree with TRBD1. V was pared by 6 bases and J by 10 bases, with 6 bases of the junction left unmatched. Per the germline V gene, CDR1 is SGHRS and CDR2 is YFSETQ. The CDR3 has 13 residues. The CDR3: CASMDRGLNEQFF. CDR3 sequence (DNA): TGCGCCAGCATGGACAGGGGGCTAAACGAGCAGTTCTTC.

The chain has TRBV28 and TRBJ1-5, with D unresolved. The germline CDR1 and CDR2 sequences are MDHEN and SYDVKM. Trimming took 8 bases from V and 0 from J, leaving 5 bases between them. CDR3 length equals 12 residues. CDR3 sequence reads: CASRDSNQPQHF. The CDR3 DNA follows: TGTGCCAGCCGCGATAGCAATCAGCCCCAGCATTTT.

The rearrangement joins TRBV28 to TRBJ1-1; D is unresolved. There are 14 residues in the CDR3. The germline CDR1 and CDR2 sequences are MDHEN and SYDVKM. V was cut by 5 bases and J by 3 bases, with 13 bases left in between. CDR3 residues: CASSTRTADTEAFF. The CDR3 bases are TGTGCCAGCAGTACTCGTACAGCCGACACTGAAGCTTTCTTT.

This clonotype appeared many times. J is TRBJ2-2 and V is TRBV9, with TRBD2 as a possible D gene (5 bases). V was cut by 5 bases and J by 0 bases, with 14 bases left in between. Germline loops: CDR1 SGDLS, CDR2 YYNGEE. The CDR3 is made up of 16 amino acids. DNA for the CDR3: TGTGCCAGCAGTAGAACTTGGACTGCGAACACCGGGGAGCTGTTTTTT. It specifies CASSRTWTANTGELFF.